The 28 T cell receptor beta chains reported below all come from one sample, sequenced in a study of control samples from healthy donors and cancer patients. Using immunoSEQ multiplex PCR, the repertoire was profiled, and TCRdb retains in-frame clones only, with some absent. The sample lists over 80,000 clones, about 82% occurring once. Sequenced input: blood. These TCRs come from a young man in good health.

The chain is built from TRBV18 and TRBJ1-1; D unclear. V dropped 3 bases and J dropped 1 base, with 6 bases sitting between them. The CDR3 sequence is 13 residues long. The germline gives CDR1 KGHSH, CDR2 LQKENI. CDR3 in DNA: TGTGCCAGCTCACCCCAGCAGAACACTGAAGCTTTCTTT. Protein sequence: CASSPQQNTEAFF. Variable domain in full (rest from reference TRBV18 and TRBJ1-1): NAGVMQNPRHLVRRRGQEARLRCSPMKGHSHVYWYRQLPEEGLKFMVYLQKENIIDESGMPKERFSAEFPKEGPSILRIQQVVRGDSAAYFCASSPQQNTEAFFGQGTRLTVV.

In its sample, this clone was seen a few times. This chain links TRBV7-9 with TRBJ2-2; 9 positions match TRBD1. The V and J ends lost 5 bases and 5 bases, in that order; junction bases with no gene match: 6. The CDR3 totals 15 residues. The germline CDR1 and CDR2 sequences are SEHNR and FQNEAQ (reference sequence). This CDR3 reads CASSPGTGPTGELFF. The DNA for the CDR3 is TGTGCCAGCAGCCCGGGGACAGGGCCTACCGGGGAGCTGTTTTTT.

CDR3 DNA sequence: TGCGCCAGCAGAGAGGGCTCTGGGGCCAACGTCCTGACTTTC. Amino acid sequence: CASREGSGANVLTF. The chain is built from TRBV5-1 and TRBJ2-6; D may be TRBD2 (5 bases). Germline CDR1 SGHRS, CDR2 YFSETQ. Trimming left V 5 bases short and J 0 bases short, with 6 bases between. The CDR3 extends over 14 amino acids.

The rearrangement links TRBV5-6 to TRBJ2-5; tentative D call: TRBD1 (6 bases). V dropped 4 bases and J dropped 0 bases, with 19 bases sitting between them. The CDR3 is made up of 17 amino acids. CDR1 is SGHDT and CDR2 is YYEEEE in the germline V gene. CDR3 DNA sequence: TGTGCCAGCAGCCTACTTACCGGGACACCGTACCAAGAGACCCAGTACTTC. Residues: CASSLLTGTPYQETQYF.

This CDR3 is CASSYSLGMTEAFF. The CDR3 DNA reads TGTGCCAGCAGTTACTCGCTAGGAATGACTGAAGCTTTCTTT. V and J are TRBV6-5 and TRBJ1-1; unclear D gene. Germline values: CDR1 MNHEY, CDR2 SVGAGI. This CDR3 comprises 14 residues. Deletions cut 0 bases from V and 5 bases from J, with 10 bases between.

V is TRBV27 and J is TRBJ2-1; either TRBD1 or TRBD2 may fit D (6 bases each). V shed 1 base and J shed 10 bases, with 11 bases lying between them. In germline, CDR1 is MNHEY, CDR2 SMNVEV (reference sequence). This CDR3 contains 13 residues. DNA of the CDR3: TGTGCCAGCAGTTTATTCGGGGGCGGGGAGCAGTTCTTC. Its protein product is CASSLFGGGEQFF.

The sample holds a few counts of this clone. This chain connects TRBV5-4 to TRBJ1-2, with D possibly being TRBD1 (5 bases). Germline assignment: CDR1 SGHNT and CDR2 YYREEE (reference sequence). This CDR3 is 17 amino acids long. V gave up 4 bases and J gave up 1 base, with 20 bases separating them. CDR3 residues: CASSPNDWTPINYGYTF. The CDR3 DNA sequence: TGTGCCAGCAGCCCCAACGACTGGACACCGATTAACTATGGCTACACCTTC. Combining the CDR3 with reference TRBV5-4 and TRBJ1-2 gives the whole variable domain ETGVTQSPTHLIKTRGQQVTLRCSSQSGHNTVSWYQQALGQGPQFIFQYYREEENGRGNFPPRFSGLQFPNYSSELNVNALELDDSALYLCASSPNDWTPINYGYTFGSGTRLTVV.

This chain links TRBV11-3 with TRBJ1-6; D is ambiguous. Germline V CDR1 and CDR2: SGHNT, YENEEA. The CDR3 is 13 amino acids. V was cut by 3 bases and J by 7 bases, with 7 bases left in between. The CDR3 protein is CASSLTTNSPLHF. CDR3 coding DNA: TGTGCCAGCAGCTTGACAACAAATTCACCCCTCCACTTT.

This clone was found a few times. The chain combines TRBV5-1 with TRBJ2-2, with D hard to call. Germline V gene data show CDR1 as SGHRS and CDR2 as YFSETQ. Trimming shortened V by 0 bases and J by 5 bases, and 8 bases separated the two germline ends. The CDR3 runs 14 residues. CDR3 residues: CASSLARTTGELFF. CDR3 DNA sequence: TGCGCCAGCAGCTTGGCCAGGACGACCGGGGAGCTGTTTTTT.

The chain is built from TRBV6-6 and TRBJ1-3, with TRBD1 as a possible D gene (6 bases). This CDR3 region has 17 residues. Germline-derived CDR1 and CDR2 are MNHNY and SVGAGI (reference sequence). V gave up 5 bases and J gave up 0 bases, with 17 bases separating them. CDR3 protein: CASSRPRTAHSGNTIYF. The CDR3 coding sequence is TGTGCCAGCAGTCGACCTCGGACAGCCCACTCTGGAAACACCATATATTTT.

The J gene is TRBJ1-1, the V gene TRBV7-9, with D possibly matching TRBD1 (6 bases). This CDR3 has 14 residues. V shed 3 bases and J shed 1 base, with 9 bases lying between them. CDR1 and CDR2 from the germline V gene are SEHNR and FQNEAQ (reference sequence). CDR3 sequence reads: CASSFRGKNTEAFF. The DNA of the CDR3 is TGTGCCAGCAGCTTCAGGGGCAAGAACACTGAAGCTTTCTTT.

The chain is built from TRBV6-4 and TRBJ2-3; possibly TRBD1 or TRBD2 for D (5 bases each). The CDR3 contains 15 residues. Germline CDR1 is MRHNA and CDR2 is SNTAGT. Trimming removed 0 bases at V and 6 bases at J, with 13 bases between. This CDR3 reads CASSDSSAGTDTQYF. CDR3 bases: TGTGCCAGCAGTGACTCGTCGGCAGGGACCGATACGCAGTATTTT.

The chain combines TRBV3-1 (or the pseudogene TRBV3-2) with TRBJ1-1; D is ambiguous. CDR3 size: 13 residues. Trimming left V 4 bases short and J 0 bases short, with 6 bases between. CDR1 and CDR2 (germline): LGHDT, YNNKEL (reference sequence). The CDR3 DNA sequence: TGTGCCAGCAGCCCACAGATGAACACTGAAGCTTTCTTT. Amino acid sequence: CASSPQMNTEAFF.

The chain has TRBV4-1 and TRBJ1-4, with 9 bases identical to TRBD1. J gave up 7 bases and V 4 bases, and 4 bases lay outside the gene matches. This CDR3 spans 14 amino acids. CDR1 is MGHRA, CDR2 YSYEKL, per germline. CDR3 in amino acids: CASSLRDRVEKLFF. The CDR3 bases are TGCGCCAGCAGCCTCCGGGACAGGGTTGAAAAACTGTTTTTT.

This chain connects TRBV28 to TRBJ2-1; either TRBD1 or TRBD2 may supply D (5 bases each). In germline, CDR1 is MDHEN, CDR2 SYDVKM. V shed 3 bases and J shed 8 bases, with 11 bases lying between them. The CDR3 length is 13 residues. CDR3 sequence (DNA): TGTGCCAGCAGTTTGACCGGGGCCTATGAGCAGTTCTTC. Its protein product is CASSLTGAYEQFF.

This clone has a single count. J is TRBJ2-7 and V is TRBV6-1; TRBD1 aligns across 12 bases. V trimming: 4 bases; J trimming: 2 bases; junction bases outside the gene matches: 9. CDR1 is MNHNS and CDR2 is SASEGT in the germline V gene. The CDR3 contains 17 residues. CDR3 loop: CASSAGTGGLTTYEQYF. The DNA for the CDR3 is TGTGCCAGCAGTGCCGGGACAGGGGGCCTAACTACCTACGAGCAGTACTTC.

The V call is TRBV5-4, the J call TRBJ2-5; the D is unclear. Per germline, CDR1 SGHNT and CDR2 YYREEE (reference sequence). Trimming took 0 bases from V and 2 from J, leaving 8 bases between them. The CDR3 has 14 amino acids. Here the CDR3 DNA reads TGTGCCAGCAGCTTGGACCGCAGACAAGAGACCCAGTACTTC. Protein sequence: CASSLDRRQETQYF.

The chain couples TRBV5-1 to TRBJ1-4; maybe TRBD1 (5 bases). This CDR3 contains 15 residues. Looked up from germline, CDR1 is SGHRS and CDR2 is YFSETQ. V lost 4 bases to trimming and J lost 6 bases, with 16 bases between them. CDR3 nucleotides: TGCGCCAGCAGCCAGCAGGGATTACGGGATGAAAAACTGTTTTTT. Its protein is CASSQQGLRDEKLFF.

The chain carries TRBV5-6 and TRBJ1-2; D gene uncertain. This CDR3 has 14 residues. Germline lookup yields CDR1 SGHDT and CDR2 YYEEEE. Trimming cost V 0 bases and J 8 bases, with 14 bases left between them. CDR3: CASSLDAGMRGYTF. Written as DNA, the CDR3 is TGTGCCAGCAGCTTGGATGCGGGGATGAGGGGCTACACCTTC.

The CDR3 coding sequence is TGTGCCAGCCACAAAGGGAACACCGGGGAGCTGTTTTTT. Amino acids: CASHKGNTGELFF. The V and J genes are TRBV7-9 and TRBJ2-2; no reliable D call. Germline CDR1 is SEHNR and CDR2 is FQNEAQ (reference sequence). The CDR3 is 13 amino acids. Trimming pared 8 bases from V and 1 base from J, leaving 8 bases between.

The chain couples TRBV6-5 to TRBJ2-2; D gene uncertain. The V end was cut by 0 bases, the J end by 6 bases, with 5 bases between. CDR1 and CDR2 from the germline V gene are MNHEY and SVGAGI. The CDR3 runs to 13 residues. The DNA for the CDR3 is TGTGCCAGCAGTTACTCGAATCCCGGGGAGCTGTTTTTT. Protein: CASSYSNPGELFF.

V gene TRBV5-1 combines with J gene TRBJ1-2, with D perhaps TRBD1 (5 bases). This CDR3 contains 13 residues. V was shortened by 4 bases and J by 5 bases, with 12 bases between the two germline ends. CDR1 and CDR2 from the germline V gene are SGHRS and YFSETQ. CDR3 sequence (DNA): TGCGCCAGCAGCGCATCCGGGACGTATGGCTACACCTTC. Protein product: CASSASGTYGYTF.

This chain uses TRBV7-6 with TRBJ1-2; D is unresolved. This CDR3 contains 16 residues. Germline lookup yields CDR1 SGHVS and CDR2 FNYEAQ. The V and J ends lost 0 bases and 7 bases respectively, with 18 bases between them. The CDR3 region is CASSLAPDGLAAGYTF. The CDR3 DNA follows: TGTGCCAGCAGCTTAGCTCCGGACGGGTTGGCGGCTGGCTACACCTTC. The full variable domain, with the rest looked up from reference TRBV7-6 and TRBJ1-2, is GAGVSQSPRYKVTKRGQDVALRCDPISGHVSLYWYRQALGQGPEFLTYFNYEAQQDKSGLPNDRFSAERPEGSISTLTIQRTEQRDSAMYRCASSLAPDGLAAGYTFGSGTRLTVV.

This chain uses TRBV30 with TRBJ1-1; perhaps TRBD1 as D (5 bases). Germline CDR1 reads GTSNPN; CDR2 reads SVGIG (reference sequence). Trimming removed 7 bases at V and 6 bases at J, with 21 bases between. The CDR3 has 14 amino acids. The DNA for the CDR3 is TGTGCCTCCCGGGACCGCCCTTGGGCCTCTGAAGCTTTCTTT. It translates to CASRDRPWASEAFF.

This chain links TRBV4-1 with TRBJ1-5; D call uncertain. Germline CDR1 and CDR2: MGHRA and YSYEKL. This CDR3 contains 16 residues. V gave up 10 bases and J gave up 2 bases, with 21 bases separating them. The CDR3 DNA reads TGCGCCACCCCTCAGGCCGCCGTGAGTGGCAATCAGCCCCAGCATTTT. Amino acid sequence: CATPQAAVSGNQPQHF.

The CDR3 coding sequence is TGTGCCAGCAGTGATAGACTAGTTTCAGATACGCAGTATTTT. This translates into CASSDRLVSDTQYF. The V gene is TRBV9, the J gene TRBJ2-3; the D gene is possibly TRBD2 (6 bases). This CDR3 is built from 14 residues. Germline V gene sequence: CDR1 SGDLS, CDR2 YYNGEE. V was trimmed by 5 bases and J by 4 bases, leaving 14 bases between them.

The gene calls are TRBV24-1 and TRBJ2-2; D might be TRBD1 (6 bases). The germline V gene has CDR1 KGHDR and CDR2 SFDVKD. CDR3 length: 13 residues. The V end was cut by 7 bases, the J end by 6 bases, with 11 bases between. The CDR3 protein is CATSPSGAGELFF. CDR3 bases: TGTGCCACCAGCCCCTCAGGGGCCGGGGAGCTGTTTTTT.

The V and J genes are TRBV5-1 and TRBJ2-7; D is undetermined. Trimming pared 0 bases from V and 1 base from J, leaving 11 bases between. This CDR3 has 15 amino acids. The germline V gene encodes CDR1 SGHRS and CDR2 YFSETQ. The CDR3 is CASSLGWGRSYEQYF. The CDR3 DNA sequence: TGCGCCAGCAGCTTGGGCTGGGGAAGGTCCTACGAGCAGTACTTC.